This record concerns one T cell receptor beta chain sequence. Its antigen is still unknown. This specimen comes from a study of T cells expressing NK-cell markers. For the study at large: According to the study, TCR beta repertoires originated from sorted CD3+CD56+NKG2C+, CD3+CD56+NKG2C- and CD3+CD56-NKG2C+ T cells.

General study findings and limits: It remained uncertain whether the expanded NKG2C+ T cell clones were specific for HCMV antigens.

From germline, CDR1 is MNHEY and CDR2 SVGAGI. This CDR3 has 12 residues. For TCR beta, cDNA was produced by 5'RACE template switching with UMIs. TCRdb reanalyzed the 5' RACE reads and collapses them to one entry per CDR3 protein, without DNA. Found here are some 410,000 distinct CDR3 sequences; the top ten clones hold 7.3%. The sample was blood T cells: a sorted CD56 or NKG2C T cell subset, CD4+ or CD8+ T cells, or bulk PBMC T cells (not recorded which). The genes are TRBV6-5 and TRBJ2-4; lacking DNA, the TRBD1 call made by TCRdb goes unchecked. The clonotype originates from a woman between 18 and 75 years old in good health. CDR3 sequence: CASSYGGNIQYF.